Listed below are T cell receptor beta chains from one sample, sequenced in a study of patients and donors after allogeneic stem cell transplantation. TCRdb called the RT-PCR reads again in MiXCR, with one record for every CDR3 protein. The table has about 410,000 distinct CDR3 sequences, 16% seen once; the top ten hold 7.2%. The sample consisted of blood, either unsorted or a sorted T cell fraction (not recorded which). These receptors came from a human donor who was either an allogeneic HSCT recipient or a stem cell or donor lymphocyte infusion donor (not recorded which). It is not recorded whose cells these are; they may come from a transplant donor. Each CDR3 is given with its conserved first and last residue. The D gene is left open where the match is weak. The size of a clone is reported for some rows only, either as once, few or many, or as a class for expanded clones.

J: TRBJ2-3; size: .; D: .; V: TRBV5-5; DNA: TGTGCCAGCAGCTCTACACCTACCACAGATACGCAGTATTTT; CDR3: CASSSTPTTDTQYF
J: TRBJ2-7; size: many; D: .; V: TRBV7-6; DNA: TGTGCCAGCAGTTTAGTAGGTCGCGAGCAGTACTTC; CDR3: CASSLVGREQYF
J: TRBJ1-2; size: .; D: .; V: TRBV5-6; DNA: TGTGCCAGCAGCTTGGCCGGGGGGGCTTATGGCTACACCTTC; CDR3: CASSLAGGAYGYTF
J: TRBJ2-5; size: .; D: TRBD1; V: TRBV15; DNA: TGTGCCACCAGCAGAGGGGGAAAACCGGGACAGGCGAGAGAGACCCAGTACTTC; CDR3: CATSRGGKPGQARETQYF
J: TRBJ2-6; size: many; D: .; V: TRBV3-1; DNA: TGTGCCAGCAGCCCGACCCTCAGGGCCGGAACTCTGACTGGGGCCAACGTCCTGACTTTC; CDR3: CASSPTLRAGTLTGANVLTF
J: TRBJ2-1; size: few; D: TRBD2; V: TRBV12-5; DNA: TGTGCTAGTGGTTTCTTAGCGGGAGGGCCTAGGAATGAGCAGTTCTTC; CDR3: CASGFLAGGPRNEQFF
J: TRBJ1-2; size: .; D: .; V: TRBV20-1; DNA: TGCAGTGCTAGAGATTGGGGCCGACCGCATGGCTACACCTTC; CDR3: CSARDWGRPHGYTF
J: TRBJ2-5; size: few; D: TRBD2; V: TRBV20-1; DNA: TGCAGTGCTAGAGGGGGGGGTGGGGAGACCCAGTACTTC; CDR3: CSARGGGGETQYF
J: TRBJ1-6; size: .; D: TRBD1; V: TRBV19; DNA: TGTGCCAGTAGTATACAGGGGGGTAATTCACCCCTCCACTTT; CDR3: CASSIQGGNSPLHF
J: TRBJ2-5; size: few; D: .; V: TRBV18; DNA: TGTGCCAGGCTACAAGAGACCCAGTACTTC; CDR3: CARLQETQYF
J: TRBJ1-2; size: few; D: .; V: TRBV6-5; DNA: TGTGCCAGCAGTTCGGGACGTCGTGAGTGGGGCTACACCTTC; CDR3: CASSSGRREWGYTF